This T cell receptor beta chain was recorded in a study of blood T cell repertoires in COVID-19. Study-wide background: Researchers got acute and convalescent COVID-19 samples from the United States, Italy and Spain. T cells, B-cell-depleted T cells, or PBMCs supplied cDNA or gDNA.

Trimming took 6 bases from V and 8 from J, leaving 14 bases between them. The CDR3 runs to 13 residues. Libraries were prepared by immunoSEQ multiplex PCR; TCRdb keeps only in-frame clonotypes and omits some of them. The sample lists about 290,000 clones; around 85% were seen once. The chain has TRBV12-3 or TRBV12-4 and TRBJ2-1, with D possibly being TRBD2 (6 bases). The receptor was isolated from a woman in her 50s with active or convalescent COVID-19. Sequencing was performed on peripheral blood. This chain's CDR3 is CASRPTSTHEQFF. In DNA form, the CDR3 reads TGTGCCAGCAGGCCCACTAGCACCCATGAGCAGTTCTTC.